Shown below are 5 T cell receptor beta chains from a single sample sequenced in a study of T and B cells in COVID-19 patients. Multiplex PCR with BIOMED2 TRB-A/B primer pools amplified TRB rearrangements. Via MiXCR, TCRdb re-called the multiplex PCR reads, giving one row per CDR3 protein. The table shows 14,000 to 15,000 distinct CDR3 sequences, with about 29% occurring only once. Each TRB amplification used about 250-550 ng of genomic DNA from blood. The sequenced sample consisted of blood. The receptors derive from a human donor who had recovered from COVID-19.

In its sample, this clonotype is medium-sized. The chain uses TRBV27 and TRBJ2-5, with TRBD2 matching over 10 bases. With 5 bases clipped from V and 4 bases from J, the junction kept 13 bases outside the gene matches. CDR3 length: 17 residues. CDR1 is MNHEY and CDR2 is SMNVEV in the germline V gene (reference sequence). CDR3 amino acids: CASSPGHDSGRLETQYF. Written as DNA, the CDR3 is TGTGCCAGCAGTCCGGGTCATGATAGCGGGAGGCTAGAGACCCAGTACTTC.

This chain joins TRBV4-2 and TRBJ2-2; D is perhaps TRBD2 (7 bases). Looked up from germline, CDR1 is LGHNA and CDR2 is YNFKEQ. V was clipped by 0 bases and J by 4 bases, with 15 bases between them. The CDR3 has 17 residues. DNA of the CDR3: TGTGCCAGCAGCCAAGATGCCGGGGGGCAAGGCACCGGGGAGCTGTTTTTT. This gives the protein CASSQDAGGQGTGELFF.

By share, this clonotype counts as medium-sized (0.01 to 0.1%). The gene calls are TRBV12-3 or TRBV12-4 and TRBJ2-3; D is perhaps TRBD2 (5 bases). The CDR3 has 13 amino acids. The V end lost 7 bases, the J end lost 0 bases, and 8 bases lay between the germline ends. The CDR3 spells CASTPGSTDTQYF. CDR3 DNA: TGTGCCAGCACCCCGGGGAGCACAGATACGCAGTATTTT.

This clonotype showed up just a few times. The chain couples TRBV14 to TRBJ1-4; TRBD1 might be the D (5 bases). The CDR3 runs to 16 residues. Germline lookup yields CDR1 SGHDN and CDR2 FVKESK. The V end lost 0 bases, the J end lost 4 bases, and 12 bases lay between the germline ends. This chain's CDR3 is CASSQDDRGVNEKLFF. DNA of the CDR3: TGTGCCAGCAGCCAAGATGATCGAGGGGTTAATGAAAAACTGTTTTTT. The whole variable domain, remainder taken from reference TRBV14 and TRBJ1-4, is EAGVTQFPSHSVIEKGQTVTLRCDPISGHDNLYWYRRVMGKEIKFLLHFVKESKQDESGMPNNRFLAERTGGTYSTLKVQPAELEDSGVYFCASSQDDRGVNEKLFFGSGTQLSVL.

The rearrangement links TRBV12-3 or TRBV12-4 to TRBJ1-2; D is ambiguous. The germline V and J ends were trimmed by 7 bases and 7 bases, with 19 bases remaining between them. This CDR3 spans 14 amino acids. CDR3 protein: CASTSALGLGGYTF. The CDR3 nucleotides are TGTGCCAGCACTTCAGCGTTGGGTTTGGGTGGCTACACCTTC.